This TCR beta chain was identified in a study of blood T cell repertoires in COVID-19. The overall study: Some COVID-19 samples were acute and others convalescent; all came from the United States, Italy and Spain. Sources were T cells, B-cell-depleted T cells, or PBMCs; the material itself was cDNA or gDNA.

There are 15 residues in the CDR3. V gave up 3 bases and J gave up 0 bases, with 11 bases separating them. Germline V CDR1 and CDR2: SGHTA, FQGNSA. Per the study methods: Nucleated cell counts were estimated from reference gene primer amplification. This table comes from immunoSEQ multiplex PCR, and its TCRdb copy is limited to in-frame clones, with some not included. V and J calls and clone size follow that table, whereas D and trimming were derived from the DNA. The sample holds about 66,000 clones; approximately 79% are singletons and the top ten take more than 6.5%. The sequencing sample was made of peripheral blood. The clonotype was recovered from a man aged 55 to 70 with acute or convalescent COVID-19. The chain employs TRBV7-2 and TRBJ1-1, with D uncertain. CDR3 sequence: CASSFSGRMNTEAFF. The CDR3 DNA is TGTGCCAGCAGCTTCTCGGGGAGGATGAACACTGAAGCTTTCTTT.